The subject of this entry is one TCR beta chain. This entry belongs to a study of shared clonotypes between healthy human individuals. Profiling relied on immunoSEQ multiplex PCR, and the TCRdb table lists in-frame clones only, not all of them. The sample includes around 370,000 clones, roughly 96% seen only once; the top ten take 0.32%. The length of the CDR3 is 15 residues. Trimming cost V 9 bases and J 2 bases; bases outside gene matches: 11. The germline V gene encodes CDR1 MNHEY and CDR2 SMNVEV (reference sequence). Sequencing was performed on memory CD8+ T cells sorted from blood. The sample's subset: CD45RO+ cells pooled with CCR7-negative TemRA cells. The chain employs TRBV27 and TRBJ2-5; TRBD2 matches 8 bases. The TCR was taken from a man aged 30 to 45 in good health. The DNA for the CDR3 is TGTGCCAGTCGGGAGGAACTAGCGGCACAAGAGACCCAGTACTTC. It codes for CASREELAAQETQYF.